This TCR beta chain appears in the sequencing data of a study of cytomegalovirus exposure and HLA in healthy donors. Study results and caveats: Listed as cytomegalovirus-associated were 150 to 200 TCR beta chains.

Worth noting for this clone: As yet, its antigen is unknown.

The germline CDR1 and CDR2 sequences are SNHLY and FYNNEI. Trimming cost V 6 bases and J 4 bases, with 12 bases left between them. The CDR3 contains 14 residues. An approximately 120-subject validation cohort, separate from the approximately 610-subject first cohort, supplied the donors. Sequencing used immunoSEQ multiplex PCR; TCRdb keeps in-frame clones, though not all of them. The sample consists of about 21,000 clones, 97% of them appearing once. What was sequenced was PBMCs. The clonotype originates from a man aged 25 to 40 in good health and CMV-seropositive. The V and J genes are TRBV2 and TRBJ2-2, with D perhaps matching TRBD2 (6 bases). CDR3 sequence: CASSVLAPTGELFF. The CDR3, as DNA: TGTGCCAGCAGCGTACTAGCCCCCACCGGGGAGCTGTTTTTT.